This TCR beta chain stems from a study of blood T cell repertoires in COVID-19. Turning to the study itself: The study drew acute and convalescent COVID-19 samples from the United States, Italy and Spain.

The table came from immunoSEQ multiplex PCR; TCRdb's copy has only in-frame clones and leaves some out. The repertoire holds about 140,000 clones, roughly 79% seen once, with over 6.5% in the top ten. The junction had 13 bases not matched to a gene; V was cut back by 1 base and J by 4 bases. The germline CDR1 and CDR2 sequences are SEHNR and FQNEAQ (reference sequence). CDR3 length equals 18 residues. Sequencing was performed on peripheral blood. This clonotype originated in a man aged 45-65 years with active or convalescent COVID-19. This sequence joins TRBV7-9 and TRBJ2-3; 8 nucleotides align to TRBD1. CDR3 region: CASSLDRAGGHVADTQYF. The CDR3 DNA reads TGTGCCAGCAGCTTAGATCGGGCAGGGGGCCATGTAGCAGATACGCAGTATTTT.